The 5 T cell receptor beta chains reported below all come from one sample, sequenced in a study of blood T cell repertoires in COVID-19. Sequencing used immunoSEQ multiplex PCR; TCRdb keeps in-frame clones, though not all of them. The sample lists tens of thousands of clones, around nine tenths occurring once. The sequenced material came from peripheral blood. The receptors were sampled from an older woman with COVID-19, enrolled during active disease.

The chain joins TRBV28 to TRBJ2-1, with D unresolved. CDR1 is MDHEN, CDR2 SYDVKM, per germline. The CDR3 runs 15 residues. V gave up 5 bases and J gave up 3 bases, with 14 bases separating them. CDR3 nucleotides: TGTGCCAGCAGTCCCCCCCTAACCGGCTACAATGAGCAGTTCTTC. Translating it yields CASSPPLTGYNEQFF.

This clone appeared a few times. The chain recombines TRBV6-5 with TRBJ1-1; 7 nucleotides agree with TRBD1. Germline V gene lookup returns CDR1 MNHEY and CDR2 SVGAGI. J lost 4 bases, V lost 5 bases, and 10 bases had no gene match. The CDR3 extends over 15 amino acids. The CDR3 spells CASSKMTGIGTEAFF. Here the CDR3 DNA reads TGTGCCAGCAGTAAAATGACAGGGATCGGCACTGAAGCTTTCTTT.

A word on this clone: The sample holds other DNA sequences that translate to the same CDR3. This chain connects TRBV5-1 to TRBJ2-3; D is perhaps TRBD2 (6 bases). Looked up from germline, CDR1 is SGHRS and CDR2 is YFSETQ. The CDR3 contains 15 residues. The V gene lost 0 bases and the J gene lost 3 bases, with 11 bases spanning the gap. CDR3 DNA: TGCGCCAGCAGCTTGGCCGGGGAGGAAACAGATACGCAGTATTTT. Amino acid sequence: CASSLAGEETDTQYF. The whole variable domain, filled in from reference TRBV5-1 and TRBJ2-3, reads KAGVTQTPRYLIKTRGQQVTLSCSPISGHRSVSWYQQTPGQGLQFLFEYFSETQRNKGNFPGRFSGRQFSNSRSEMNVSTLELGDSALYLCASSLAGEETDTQYFGPGTRLTVL.

The chain carries TRBV5-5 and TRBJ1-4, with no clear D. Germline lookup yields CDR1 SGHKS and CDR2 YYEKEE (reference sequence). This CDR3 region has 18 residues. Trimming removed 4 bases at V and 2 bases at J, with 21 bases between. CDR3 in amino acids: CASSPLPASPQTNEKLFF. As DNA, the CDR3 is TGTGCCAGCAGCCCCTTGCCGGCTTCCCCACAGACTAATGAAAAACTGTTTTTT.

The chain links TRBV28 to TRBJ2-7; TRBD1 agrees at 9 bases. With V trimmed by 5 bases and J by 0 bases, 8 bases remained unmatched. The CDR3 has 16 residues. Germline values: CDR1 MDHEN, CDR2 SYDVKM. CDR3 DNA: TGTGCCAGCAGTCCCCCTGAGGGACAGGGCTCCTACGAGCAGTACTTC. It codes for CASSPPEGQGSYEQYF.